The clone carrying this T cell receptor (beta chain) was detected ten times or more. The entry originates in a study of T cells after posttransplantation cyclophosphamide. This table comes from immunoSEQ multiplex PCR, and its TCRdb copy is limited to in-frame clones, with some not included. The data show tens of thousands of clones, with none appearing a single time. This CDR3 is built from 15 residues. Between the trimmed V and J ends, which lost 5 bases and 1 base, there was a span of 14 bases. Germline V gene lookup returns CDR1 SGHAT and CDR2 FQNNGV. Material: PBMCs. This sequence joins TRBV11-2 and TRBJ2-5; possibly TRBD1 for D (6 bases). The source of this sequence is a middle-aged man in good health, CMV-negative, and a related stem cell transplant donor. CDR3 in amino acids: CASSPTGQIQETQYF. The CDR3 DNA reads as TGTGCCAGCAGCCCTACCGGACAGATCCAAGAGACCCAGTACTTC.